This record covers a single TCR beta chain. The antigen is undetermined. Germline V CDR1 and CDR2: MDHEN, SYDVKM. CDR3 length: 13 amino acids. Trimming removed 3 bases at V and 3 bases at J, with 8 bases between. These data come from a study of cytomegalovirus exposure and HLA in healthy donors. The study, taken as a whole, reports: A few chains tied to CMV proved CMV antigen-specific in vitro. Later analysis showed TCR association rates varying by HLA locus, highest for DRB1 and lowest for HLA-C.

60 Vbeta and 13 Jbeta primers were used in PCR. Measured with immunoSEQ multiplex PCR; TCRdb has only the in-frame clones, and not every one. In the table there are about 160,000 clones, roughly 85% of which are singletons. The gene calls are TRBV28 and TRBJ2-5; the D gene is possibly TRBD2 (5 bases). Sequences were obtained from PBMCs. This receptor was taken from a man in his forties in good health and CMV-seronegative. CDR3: CASSFWGEETQYF. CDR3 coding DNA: TGTGCCAGCAGTTTTTGGGGAGAAGAGACCCAGTACTTC.